What follows are 8 T cell receptor beta chains derived from one specimen sequenced in a study of T-cell memory formation after mild COVID-19. Via MiXCR, TCRdb re-called the 5' RACE reads, giving one row per CDR3 protein. The top ten hold 21% of the sample, which has under 450,000 distinct CDR3 sequences, around 20% seen once. Specimen: PBMCs or a T cell subset sorted from them (not recorded which). These receptors were obtained from a man aged 18-30 years who had mild COVID-19 (a few samples of this study predate the infection). Cell type and time point are not known.

This clonotype was seen a handful of times. V is TRBV20-1 and J is TRBJ1-5; D is perhaps TRBD1 (6 bases). The CDR3 extends over 15 amino acids. Trimming pared 6 bases from V and 1 base from J, leaving 16 bases between. Per the germline V gene, CDR1 is DFQATT and CDR2 is SNEGSKA (reference sequence). The CDR3 DNA sequence: TGCAGTGCGAAGCCACAGGGAGGGAGCAATCAGCCCCAGCATTTT. Residues: CSAKPQGGSNQPQHF.

This clonotype was seen a handful of times. The chain employs TRBV5-1 and TRBJ1-4; a weak D match, TRBD1 (6 bases). Germline CDR1 SGHRS, CDR2 YFSETQ. Trimming stripped 7 bases from V and 6 bases from J, with 19 bases between. The CDR3 is 15 amino acids. CDR3 protein: CASREGGRGDEKLFF. CDR3 nucleotide sequence: TGCGCCAGCCGAGAGGGGGGGCGAGGAGATGAAAAACTGTTTTTT.

This clonotype was counted only a few times. The J gene is TRBJ1-1, the V gene TRBV5-1; D is ambiguous. V gave up 2 bases and J gave up 5 bases, with 13 bases separating them. Germline lookup yields CDR1 SGHRS and CDR2 YFSETQ. This CDR3 region has 14 residues. The CDR3 nucleotides are TGCGCCAGCAGCTTATCTGTTGGTGGAACTGAAGCTTTCTTT. Translated: CASSLSVGGTEAFF.

This chain links TRBV5-4 with TRBJ2-1, with a tentative D call TRBD1 (5 bases). V lost 4 bases, J lost 7 bases, and 15 bases lay in between. CDR1 and CDR2 from the germline V gene are SGHNT and YYREEE (reference sequence). The CDR3 runs to 14 residues. The CDR3 bases are TGTGCCAGCAGCCCGGCTGACAGCAGGAATGAGCAGTTCTTC. This encodes CASSPADSRNEQFF. The entire variable domain, with the rest obtained from reference TRBV5-4 and TRBJ2-1, is as follows: ETGVTQSPTHLIKTRGQQVTLRCSSQSGHNTVSWYQQALGQGPQFIFQYYREEENGRGNFPPRFSGLQFPNYSSELNVNALELDDSALYLCASSPADSRNEQFFGPGTRLTVL.

Turning to this clonotype: A much larger clone sits a single nucleotide away, making a read error possible. This chain joins TRBV5-6 and TRBJ2-3; D tentatively fits TRBD1 or TRBD2 (5 bases each). This CDR3 contains 15 residues. Germline V gene data show CDR1 as SGHDT and CDR2 as YYEEEE. The CDR3 loop reads CAGSLGTAGTDTQYF. CDR3 DNA: TGTGCCGGCAGCCTCGGGACCGCAGGCACAGATACGCAGTATTTT.

The V gene is TRBV5-1, the J gene TRBJ2-3; maybe TRBD2 (5 bases). CDR1 SGHRS and CDR2 YFSETQ come from the germline V gene. This CDR3 comprises 17 residues. The V end was cut by 0 bases, the J end by 1 base, with 15 bases between. CDR3 in DNA: TGCGCCAGCAGCTTGGCCATTCTACTAGACGGCACAGATACGCAGTATTTT. This sequence encodes CASSLAILLDGTDTQYF.

This chain uses TRBV20-1 with TRBJ1-6; D is unresolved. The CDR3 length is 14 residues. With 1 base removed from V and 6 bases from J, the gap between germline ends came to 10 bases. The V gene's germline CDR1 is DFQATT and CDR2 SNEGSKA (reference sequence). CDR3 sequence: CSARGRFLNSPLHF. CDR3 coding DNA: TGCAGTGCTAGAGGTCGTTTCCTTAATTCACCCCTCCACTTT.

V usage is TRBV5-4 and J usage is TRBJ2-2; D gene unclear. The CDR3 loop spans 15 amino acids. The germline V gene encodes CDR1 SGHNT and CDR2 YYREEE (reference sequence). V was pared by 2 bases and J by 6 bases, with 14 bases between. The CDR3 bases are TGTGCCAGCAGCTTAACCGTCGATCCATCCGGGGAGCTGTTTTTT. Translation gives CASSLTVDPSGELFF.